Below, 5 T cell receptor beta chains from the same sample are listed, as sequenced in a study of blood T cell repertoires in COVID-19. Only in-frame clones appear in the TCRdb table, and some are missing; sequencing was by immunoSEQ multiplex PCR. The sample records under 250,000 clones, around four fifths being singletons. Sequences were obtained from peripheral blood. Receptors were obtained from a woman in her 70s with active or convalescent COVID-19.

This chain links TRBV15 with TRBJ1-1, with D unclear. Germline V gene data show CDR1 as LNHNV and CDR2 as YYDKDF (reference sequence). The ends were cut back, 2 bases at V and 1 base at J, with 11 bases in the middle. CDR3 length equals 15 residues. CDR3 loop: CATSRNGLSNTEAFF. CDR3 bases: TGTGCCACCAGCAGAAACGGACTTTCGAACACTGAAGCTTTCTTT. Variable domain in full (rest from reference TRBV15 and TRBJ1-1): DAMVIQNPRYQVTQFGKPVTLSCSQTLNHNVMYWYQQKSSQAPKLLFHYYDKDFNNEADTPDNFQSRRPNTSFCFLDIRSPGLGDTAMYLCATSRNGLSNTEAFFGQGTRLTVV.

This clone has just a few counts. The chain is built from TRBV7-2 and TRBJ2-3; D might be TRBD2 (5 bases). Germline V gene data show CDR1 as SGHTA and CDR2 as FQGNSA. CDR3 length: 16 amino acids. The V gene lost 1 base and the J gene lost 1 base, with 12 bases spanning the gap. CDR3 region: CASSLGGLGGTDTQYF. The DNA of the CDR3 is TGTGCCAGCAGCTTAGGAGGGTTAGGTGGCACAGATACGCAGTATTTT.

This sequence joins TRBV3-1 (or the pseudogene TRBV3-2) and TRBJ1-2, with D possibly TRBD1 on 5 matching bases. The CDR3 is made up of 13 amino acids. The V end lost 6 bases, the J end lost 4 bases, and 12 bases lay between the germline ends. Germline V lookup: CDR1 LGHDT, CDR2 YNNKEL (reference sequence). In DNA, the CDR3 is TGTGCCAGCAGTATAGACGGGGGCTATGGCTACACCTTC. It codes for CASSIDGGYGYTF.

The gene calls are TRBV3-1 (or the pseudogene TRBV3-2) and TRBJ1-4; D is ambiguous. Germline V gene lookup returns CDR1 LGHDT and CDR2 YNNKEL (reference sequence). V dropped 4 bases and J dropped 5 bases, with 11 bases sitting between them. CDR3 length: 14 residues. The CDR3 sequence is CASSRKAVNEKLFF. Here the CDR3 DNA reads TGTGCCAGCAGCCGAAAAGCGGTGAATGAAAAACTGTTTTTT.

The genes are TRBV3-1 (or the pseudogene TRBV3-2) and TRBJ2-1, with D tentatively TRBD1 (6 bases). The germline V gene has CDR1 LGHDT and CDR2 YNNKEL (reference sequence). CDR3 length: 16 residues. V was cut by 4 bases and J by 4 bases, with 17 bases left in between. CDR3 protein: CASSPPGAKSYNEQFF. CDR3 DNA: TGTGCCAGCAGCCCCCCAGGGGCAAAATCTTACAATGAGCAGTTCTTC.